This note documents a single TCR beta chain sequence. Its antigen remains unidentified. This CDR3 has 12 amino acids. The germline V gene encodes CDR1 SEHNR and CDR2 FQNEAQ (reference sequence). V lost 5 bases and J 8 bases, leaving 12 bases between the germline ends. The data were produced by immunoSEQ multiplex PCR, yet TCRdb's version contains in-frame clones alone and is incomplete. This table has approximately 140,000 clones, almost 90% appearing once. This sample stems from a study of T cell responses to AZD1222 COVID-19 vaccine. Findings and caveats of the study: Spike-specific TCR breadth and depth rose after two AZD1222 doses. It should be noted that donors were predominantly white British and more often female, and clonal diversity was possibly underestimated.

The sample here was peripheral blood, taken 28 days after the second AZD1222 dose. The sequence came from an adult who received the AZD1222 COVID-19 vaccine. This chain links TRBV7-9 with TRBJ1-2; no definite D call. CDR3 region: CASSKDSGGYTF. CDR3 in DNA: TGTGCCAGCAGCAAAGATTCCGGGGGCTACACCTTC. The entire variable domain, with the rest obtained from reference TRBV7-9 and TRBJ1-2, is as follows: DTGVSQNPRHKITKRGQNVTFRCDPISEHNRLYWYRQTLGQGPEFLTYFQNEAQLEKSRLLSDRFSAERPKGSFSTLEIQRTEQGDSAMYLCASSKDSGGYTFGSGTRLTVV.